Below, 15 T cell receptor beta chains from the same sample are listed, as sequenced in a study of blood T cells in healthy people across ages. Then a second PCR, running about 6 to 12 cycles, was carried out with a sample-barcoded 5' primer and a J-beta primer mix. MiXCR, applied by TCRdb to the 5' RACE reads, yields one record per CDR3 protein. The table records 1.5 million to 2 million distinct CDR3 sequences, 28% of them present only once. The source material was blood. These receptors all stem from a woman in her 30s in good health.

This clonotype was observed many times. The J gene is TRBJ2-1, the V gene TRBV4-3; 8 bases agree with TRBD2. Losses at the gene ends were 5 bases for V and 7 bases for J; bases not matched to a gene: 16. The CDR3 is made up of 17 amino acids. The V gene's germline CDR1 is LGHNA and CDR2 YSLEER. The CDR3 bases are TGCGCCAGCAGCACCCGAGCGGGAGAAGTAGTGGGGAATGAGCAGTTCTTC. Translation gives CASSTRAGEVVGNEQFF.

V and J are TRBV7-2 and TRBJ2-5; the match to TRBD2 covers 10 bases. This CDR3 is 16 amino acids long. CDR1 and CDR2 from the germline V gene are SGHTA and FQGNSA. V was pared by 5 bases and J by 0 bases, with 6 bases of the junction left unmatched. The CDR3 DNA is TGTGCCAGCAGCCACGAAGCGGGAGGGTACCAAGAGACCCAGTACTTC. Protein sequence: CASSHEAGGYQETQYF. Looking up the rest from reference TRBV7-2 and TRBJ2-5 gives the full variable domain: GAGVSQSPSNKVTEKGKDVELRCDPISGHTALYWYRQSLGQGLEFLIYFQGNSAPDKSGLPSDRFSAERTGGSVSTLTIQRTQQEDSAVYLCASSHEAGGYQETQYFGPGTRLLVL.

The chain couples TRBV14 to TRBJ2-3, with 7 bases identical to TRBD1. After removal of 0 bases from V and 1 base from J, the junction contained 7 bases not matched to a gene. The CDR3 runs 17 residues. CDR1 SGHDN and CDR2 FVKESK come from the germline V gene. CDR3 sequence: CASSQDTGAGRTDTQYF. CDR3 coding DNA: TGTGCCAGCAGCCAAGATACAGGGGCAGGGCGCACAGATACGCAGTATTTT.

On this clonotype itself: The CDR3 ends on some other residue instead of the conserved phenylalanine or tryptophan, so this is likely a read error. The chain couples TRBV28 to TRBJ1-1; no firm D call. The CDR3 spans 13 residues. Germline lookup yields CDR1 MDHEN and CDR2 SYDVKM. V lost 8 bases, J lost 0 bases, and 10 bases lay in between. The DNA for the CDR3 is TGTGCCAGCCAAGGTCCGGTGAACACTGAAGCTTTCCTT. Its protein is CASQGPVNTEAFL.

At least ten counts were recorded for this clonotype. The chain uses TRBV4-3 and TRBJ2-7; unclear D gene. Germline lookup yields CDR1 LGHNA and CDR2 YSLEER. The CDR3 runs to 15 residues. V gave up 0 bases and J gave up 0 bases, with 9 bases separating them. CDR3 protein: CASSQEWTSSYEQYF. CDR3 in DNA: TGCGCCAGCAGCCAAGAGTGGACCAGCTCCTACGAGCAGTACTTC.

The CDR3 spells CSGLDRGAGTDTQYF. CDR3 coding DNA: TGCAGTGGGCTCGACAGGGGGGCAGGGACAGATACGCAGTATTTT. The chain links TRBV20-1 to TRBJ2-3, with 9 bases lining up with TRBD1. Germline lookup yields CDR1 DFQATT and CDR2 SNEGSKA (reference sequence). This CDR3 spans 15 amino acids. J lost 3 bases, V lost 7 bases, and 11 bases had no gene match.

V usage is TRBV27 and J usage is TRBJ2-3; 7 bases match TRBD2. Germline V gene data show CDR1 as MNHEY and CDR2 as SMNVEV (reference sequence). V gave up 8 bases and J gave up 2 bases; unmatched junction bases: 13. The CDR3 totals 16 residues. DNA for the CDR3: TGTGCCAGCGGGACCACGGCGGGAGCCTACACAGATACGCAGTATTTT. This translates into CASGTTAGAYTDTQYF.

This clonotype turned up a few times. The genes are TRBV29-1 and TRBJ1-4; the D gene is possibly TRBD1 (5 bases). The length of the CDR3 is 15 residues. V shed 7 bases and J shed 0 bases, with 15 bases lying between them. Germline V gene sequence: CDR1 SQVTM, CDR2 ANQGSEA. CDR3 sequence (DNA): TGCAGCGCTAGGGACGGAATTCCAACTAATGAAAAACTGTTTTTT. As protein: CSARDGIPTNEKLFF.

This clonotype has just a few counts. This chain uses TRBV9 with TRBJ1-1; TRBD1 matches 7 bases. Germline V gives CDR1 SGDLS, CDR2 YYNGEE. V lost 2 bases, J lost 4 bases, and 5 bases stayed unmatched. This CDR3 is 14 amino acids long. The CDR3 loop is CASSVRGGGTEAFF. CDR3 DNA: TGTGCCAGCAGCGTCAGGGGGGGCGGCACTGAAGCTTTCTTT. The full variable domain, rest sourced from reference TRBV9 and TRBJ1-1, is DSGVTQTPKHLITATGQRVTLRCSPRSGDLSVYWYQQSLDQGLQFLIQYYNGEERAKGNILERFSAQQFPDLHSELNLSSLELGDSALYFCASSVRGGGTEAFFGQGTRLTVV.

This clonotype turned up a few times. This rearrangement joins TRBV5-1 to TRBJ2-2, with a possible D match to TRBD2 (5 bases). Trimming removed 6 bases at V and 0 bases at J, with 9 bases between. The length of the CDR3 is 14 residues. CDR1 SGHRS and CDR2 YFSETQ come from the germline V gene. The CDR3 sequence: CASMGASNTGELFF. The CDR3 coding sequence is TGCGCCAGCATGGGAGCCTCGAACACCGGGGAGCTGTTTTTT.

The chain carries TRBV20-1 and TRBJ1-1, with D unresolved. This CDR3 contains 11 residues. Germline V gene sequence: CDR1 DFQATT, CDR2 SNEGSKA (reference sequence). Trimming took 4 bases from V and 0 from J, leaving 3 bases between them. The CDR3 region has the DNA TGCAGTGCTAACATGAACACTGAAGCTTTCTTT. Its translation is CSANMNTEAFF.

In this sample, this clonotype turned up once. The chain combines TRBV20-1 with TRBJ1-1; D is ambiguous. CDR3 length: 13 amino acids. V lost 5 bases and J 10 bases, leaving 20 bases between the germline ends. Germline V CDR1 and CDR2: DFQATT, SNEGSKA (reference sequence). CDR3 region: CSAGDLWFAGAFF. The CDR3 nucleotides are TGCAGTGCTGGCGATTTGTGGTTTGCTGGAGCTTTCTTT.

In its sample, this clonotype was seen many times. The V gene is TRBV5-5, the J gene TRBJ2-7, with a tentative D call TRBD1 (5 bases). The germline CDR1 and CDR2 sequences are SGHKS and YYEKEE (reference sequence). Trimming shortened V by 0 bases and J by 4 bases, and 11 bases separated the two germline ends. The CDR3 runs to 14 residues. The CDR3 sequence is CASSLADREYEQYF. CDR3 DNA sequence: TGTGCCAGCAGCTTGGCCGACAGAGAATACGAGCAGTACTTC.

This clonotype was picked up a small number of times. The V call is TRBV7-6, the J call TRBJ2-5; 10 nucleotides agree with TRBD2. The germline CDR1 and CDR2 sequences are SGHVS and FNYEAQ. The CDR3 runs to 16 residues. The ends lost 2 bases at V and 1 base at J; junction bases unmatched: 4. Here the CDR3 DNA reads TGTGCCAGCAGCTTACTTAGCGGGAGGCTCCAAGAGACCCAGTACTTC. It translates to CASSLLSGRLQETQYF.

The chain employs TRBV20-1 and TRBJ2-3; D ambiguous. The CDR3 has 11 residues. V was shortened by 5 bases and J by 7 bases, with 10 bases between the two germline ends. CDR1 is DFQATT, CDR2 SNEGSKA, per germline (reference sequence). The CDR3 region is CSASEANTQYF. The CDR3 DNA reads as TGCAGTGCTTCTGAGGCAAATACGCAGTATTTT.